This T cell receptor beta chain was sequenced during a study of blood T cells in healthy people across ages. Study-level points and caveats: Fewer expanded clones and more diversity marked long-lived versus aged donors. Among T cells, TCR beta diversity per million cells dropped roughly linearly as age rose.

The second PCR ran roughly 6 to 12 cycles with a sample-barcoded 5' primer and J-beta primers. Via MiXCR, TCRdb re-called the 5' RACE reads, giving one row per CDR3 protein. The sample lists roughly 1,300,000 distinct CDR3 sequences; approximately 60% were seen once. Whenever a sample was processed, at least 6 million PBMCs were isolated. As concerns this clonotype: Its specificity is not known.

With 2 bases removed from V and 0 bases from J, the gap between germline ends came to 11 bases. CDR1 is MGHDK, CDR2 SYGVNS, per germline. The CDR3 has 15 amino acids. This clonotype was sampled from a young man in good health. Specimen: blood. This sequence joins TRBV25-1 and TRBJ2-7; possibly TRBD1 for D (5 bases). The CDR3 bases are TGTGCCAGCAGTGAAGATGACAGTAGCTCCTACGAGCAGTACTTC. Translating it yields CASSEDDSSSYEQYF.